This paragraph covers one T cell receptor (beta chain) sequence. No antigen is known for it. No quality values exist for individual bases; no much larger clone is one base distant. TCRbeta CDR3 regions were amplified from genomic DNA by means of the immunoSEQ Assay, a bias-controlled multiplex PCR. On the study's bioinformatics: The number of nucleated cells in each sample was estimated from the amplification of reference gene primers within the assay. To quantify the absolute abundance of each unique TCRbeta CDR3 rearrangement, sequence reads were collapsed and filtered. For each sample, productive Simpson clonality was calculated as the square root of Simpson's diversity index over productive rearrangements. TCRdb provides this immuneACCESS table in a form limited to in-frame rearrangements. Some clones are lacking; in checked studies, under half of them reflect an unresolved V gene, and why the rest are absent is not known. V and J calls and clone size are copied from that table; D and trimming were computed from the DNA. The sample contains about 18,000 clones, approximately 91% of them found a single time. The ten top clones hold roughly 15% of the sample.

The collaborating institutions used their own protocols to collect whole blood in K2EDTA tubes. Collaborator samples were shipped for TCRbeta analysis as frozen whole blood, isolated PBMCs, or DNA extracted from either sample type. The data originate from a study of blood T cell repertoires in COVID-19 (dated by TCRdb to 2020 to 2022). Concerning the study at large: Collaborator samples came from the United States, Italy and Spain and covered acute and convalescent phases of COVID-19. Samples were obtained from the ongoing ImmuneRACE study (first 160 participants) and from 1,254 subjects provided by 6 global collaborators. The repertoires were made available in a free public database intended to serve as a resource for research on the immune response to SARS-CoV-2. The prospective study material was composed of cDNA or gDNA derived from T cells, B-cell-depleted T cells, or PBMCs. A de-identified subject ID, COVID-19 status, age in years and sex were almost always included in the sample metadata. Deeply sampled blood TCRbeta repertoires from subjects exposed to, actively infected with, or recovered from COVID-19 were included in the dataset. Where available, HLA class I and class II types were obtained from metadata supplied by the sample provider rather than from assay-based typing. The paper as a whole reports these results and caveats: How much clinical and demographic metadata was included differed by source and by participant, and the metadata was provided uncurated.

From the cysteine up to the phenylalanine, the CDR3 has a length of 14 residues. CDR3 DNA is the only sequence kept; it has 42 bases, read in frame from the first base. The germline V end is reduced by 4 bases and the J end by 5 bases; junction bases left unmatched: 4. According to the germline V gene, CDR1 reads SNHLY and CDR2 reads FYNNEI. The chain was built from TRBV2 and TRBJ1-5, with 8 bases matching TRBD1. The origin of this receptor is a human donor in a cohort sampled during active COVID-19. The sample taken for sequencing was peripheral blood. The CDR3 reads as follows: CASSVMTGDQPQHF. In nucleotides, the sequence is TGTGCCAGCAGTGTGATGACAGGGGATCAGCCCCAGCATTTT.